This T cell receptor (beta chain) is from a study of OX40 agonist ivuxolimab in advanced cancers. Germline assignment: CDR1 MGHRA and CDR2 YSYEKL. The CDR3 runs 15 residues. Trimming took 2 bases from V and 12 from J, leaving 20 bases between them. Measured with immunoSEQ multiplex PCR; TCRdb has only the in-frame clones, and not every one. The data show 75,000 to 85,000 clones, roughly 91% seen once. Study observations and caveats: In general, CD8+ T cells held more expanded clones than CD4+ did, on average.

This clone was seen a single time. The antigen is undetermined. This chain links TRBV4-1 with TRBJ2-1; TRBD1 is a possible D gene (5 bases). The origin of this receptor is an adult with an advanced solid tumor such as melanoma, head and neck, liver or kidney cancer. The material was CD4+ or CD8+ T cells sorted from blood, obtained in a trial of the OX40 agonist ivuxolimab. DNA of the CDR3: TGCGCCAGCAGCCAATCGGAACTGGGGCGTGGCGTGCAGTTCTTC. Its protein is CASSQSELGRGVQFF.